The 8 T cell receptor beta chains reported below all come from one sample, sequenced in a study of lymphopenia after photon versus proton radiotherapy. TCRdb's table, derived via immunoSEQ multiplex PCR, lists solely in-frame clones and lacks some. This repertoire shows 37,000 or so clones, approximately 87% found once; its top ten account for around 2.9%. Sequenced here: peripheral blood, sampled from a patient treated with photon-based radiotherapy. The source is a man aged 45-65 years with gastric cancer.

This clone has a handful of counts. The J gene is TRBJ1-1, the V gene TRBV13; D is undetermined. Germline V gene sequence: CDR1 PRHDT, CDR2 FYEKMQ (reference sequence). Trimming left V 3 bases short and J 5 bases short, with 10 bases between. The CDR3 covers 13 residues. This chain's CDR3 is CASSFSYRTEAFF. CDR3 DNA sequence: TGTGCCAGCAGCTTCTCATATAGGACTGAAGCTTTCTTT.

The chain's CDR3 is CASSQATYNEQFF. The CDR3 nucleotides read TGTGCCAGCAGCCAGGCGACCTACAATGAGCAGTTCTTC. This rearrangement joins TRBV4-2 to TRBJ2-1; D gene uncertain. The CDR3 runs 13 residues. The germline V gene encodes CDR1 LGHNA and CDR2 YNFKEQ. V lost 3 bases and J lost 2, with 5 bases in between.

This clone was counted between two and nine times. The genes are TRBV28 and TRBJ1-1; D remains ambiguous. V was pared by 7 bases and J by 1 base, with 13 bases between. This CDR3 has 14 residues. CDR1 and CDR2 from the germline V gene are MDHEN and SYDVKM. This chain's CDR3 is CASIGSSPNTEAFF. The CDR3 coding sequence is TGTGCCAGCATTGGCAGTAGCCCGAACACTGAAGCTTTCTTT.

This chain joins TRBV10-2 and TRBJ2-1, with TRBD2 identical over 13 bases. The CDR3 sequence is 15 residues long. Per the germline V gene, CDR1 is WSHSY and CDR2 is SAAADI. V was pared by 5 bases and J by 9 bases, with 7 bases of the junction left unmatched. The CDR3 DNA sequence: TGCGCCAGCAGTTTCGGACTAGCGGGAGAGTCTGAGCAGTTCTTC. Translating gives CASSFGLAGESEQFF.

The V call is TRBV10-3, the J call TRBJ2-4; D remains unclear. The CDR3 sequence is 14 residues long. V lost 3 bases to trimming and J lost 5 bases, with 11 bases between them. Germline-derived CDR1 and CDR2 are ENHRY and SYGVKD. CDR3 nucleotide sequence: TGTGCCATCAGTGACCCTGGACGGGAAAACATTCAGTACTTC. This sequence encodes CAISDPGRENIQYF.

The table lists this clone with a few counts. The rearrangement joins TRBV12-5 to TRBJ1-1, with D uncertain. V dropped 0 bases and J dropped 5 bases, with 10 bases sitting between them. Germline lookup yields CDR1 LGHNT and CDR2 FRNRAP. This CDR3 spans 14 amino acids. The DNA of the CDR3 is TGTGCTAGTGGTTTGGTACCCGGTGGAACTGAAGCTTTCTTT. Residues: CASGLVPGGTEAFF.

The chain couples TRBV28 to TRBJ2-4; 9 bases fit TRBD2. The length of the CDR3 is 16 residues. J gave up 4 bases and V 6 bases, and 10 bases lay outside the gene matches. From germline, CDR1 is MDHEN and CDR2 SYDVKM. As DNA, the CDR3 is TGTGCCAGCAGCTCCTCCTCTAGCGGGGCTAAAAACATTCAGTACTTC. This codes for CASSSSSSGAKNIQYF.

The chain joins TRBV9 to TRBJ2-3, with 7 bases fitting TRBD1. The junction had 11 bases not matched to a gene; V was cut back by 0 bases and J by 13 bases. CDR1 and CDR2 (germline): SGDLS, YYNGEE. This CDR3 region has 14 residues. Here the CDR3 DNA reads TGTGCCAGCAGCGTAGGAGGGGGCGGCAGGGGAGAGTATTTT. Protein product: CASSVGGGGRGEYF.